This TCR beta chain was sequenced during a study of cytomegalovirus exposure and HLA in healthy donors. Vbeta (60) and Jbeta (13) primers were used in the PCR. Sequencing used immunoSEQ multiplex PCR; TCRdb keeps in-frame clones, though not all of them. The sample contains 110,000 to 150,000 clones, approximately 82% of which appear only once. Germline V lookup: CDR1 LNHDA, CDR2 SQIVND (reference sequence). V dropped 5 bases and J dropped 4 bases, with 12 bases sitting between them. This CDR3 comprises 15 residues. The source is a woman between 55 and 75 years old in good health and CMV-seropositive. Sequencing was carried out using PBMCs. V usage is TRBV19 and J usage is TRBJ2-6, with D tentatively TRBD2 (5 bases). The DNA of the CDR3 is TGTGCCAGTAGTCGGGATGCGAACGGGGCCAACGTCCTGACTTTC. Translation: CASSRDANGANVLTF. Drawing the rest from reference TRBV19 and TRBJ2-6, the complete variable domain is DGGITQSPKYLFRKEGQNVTLSCEQNLNHDAMYWYRQDPGQGLRLIYYSQIVNDFQKGDIAEGYSVSREKKESFPLTVTSAQKNPTAFYLCASSRDANGANVLTFGAGSRLTVL.